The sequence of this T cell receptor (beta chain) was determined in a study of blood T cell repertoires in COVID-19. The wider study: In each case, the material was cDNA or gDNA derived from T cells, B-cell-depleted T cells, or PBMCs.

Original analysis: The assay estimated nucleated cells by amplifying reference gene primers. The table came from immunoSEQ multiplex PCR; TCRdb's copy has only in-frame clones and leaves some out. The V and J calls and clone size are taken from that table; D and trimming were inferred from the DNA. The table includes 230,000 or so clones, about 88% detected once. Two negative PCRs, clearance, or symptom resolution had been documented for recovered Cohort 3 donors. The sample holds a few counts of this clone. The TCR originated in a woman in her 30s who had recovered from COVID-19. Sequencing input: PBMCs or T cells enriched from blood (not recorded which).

In DNA, the CDR3 is TGCGCCAGCAGAAGCGGGGGTTACACCTACGAGCAGTACTTC. The encoded protein is CASRSGGYTYEQYF. The rearrangement links TRBV5-1 to TRBJ2-7; 8 bases map to TRBD2. The V and J ends lost 5 bases and 2 bases, in that order; junction bases with no gene match: 6. Per germline, CDR1 SGHRS and CDR2 YFSETQ. The CDR3 runs 14 residues.